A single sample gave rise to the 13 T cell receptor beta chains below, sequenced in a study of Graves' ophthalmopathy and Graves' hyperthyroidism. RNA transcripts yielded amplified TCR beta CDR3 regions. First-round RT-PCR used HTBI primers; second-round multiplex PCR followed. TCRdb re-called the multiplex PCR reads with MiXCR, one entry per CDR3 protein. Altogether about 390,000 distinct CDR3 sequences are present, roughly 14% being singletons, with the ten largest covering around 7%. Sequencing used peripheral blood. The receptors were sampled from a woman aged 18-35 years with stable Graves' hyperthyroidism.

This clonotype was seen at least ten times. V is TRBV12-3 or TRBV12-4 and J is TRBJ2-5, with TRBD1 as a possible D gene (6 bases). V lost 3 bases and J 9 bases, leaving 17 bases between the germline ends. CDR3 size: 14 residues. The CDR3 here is CASSFPGVNRPQYF. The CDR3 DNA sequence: TGTGCCAGCAGTTTCCCAGGGGTTAACAGGCCCCAGTACTTC.

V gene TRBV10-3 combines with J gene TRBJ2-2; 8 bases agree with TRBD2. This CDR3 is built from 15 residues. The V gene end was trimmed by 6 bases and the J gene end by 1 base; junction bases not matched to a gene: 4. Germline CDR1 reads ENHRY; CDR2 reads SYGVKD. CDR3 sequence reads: CAIRAAGGNTGELFF. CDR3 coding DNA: TGTGCCATCAGAGCTGCGGGGGGGAACACCGGGGAGCTGTTTTTT.

CDR3 in amino acids: CASSSSTQGGLAANYGYTF. CDR3 DNA: TGTGCCAGCAGCTCCAGTACTCAGGGGGGCCTTGCGGCTAACTATGGCTACACCTTC. This chain uses TRBV11-1 with TRBJ1-2; 7 bases are shared with TRBD1. With 4 bases clipped from V and 0 bases from J, the junction kept 17 bases outside the gene matches. The CDR3 sequence is 19 residues long. Germline loops: CDR1 SGHAT, CDR2 FQDESV (reference sequence).

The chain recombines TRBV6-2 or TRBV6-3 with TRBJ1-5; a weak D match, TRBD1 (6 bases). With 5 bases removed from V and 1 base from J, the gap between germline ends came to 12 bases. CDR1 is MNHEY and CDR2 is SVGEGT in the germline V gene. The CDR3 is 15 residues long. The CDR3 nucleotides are TGTGCCAGCAGTCCCGGGACACAGAGCAATCAGCCCCAGCATTTT. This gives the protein CASSPGTQSNQPQHF.

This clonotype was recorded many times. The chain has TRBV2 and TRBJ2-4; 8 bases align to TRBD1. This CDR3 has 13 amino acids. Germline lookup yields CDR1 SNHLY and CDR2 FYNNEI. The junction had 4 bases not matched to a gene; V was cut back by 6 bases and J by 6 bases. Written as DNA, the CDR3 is TGTGCCAGCAGCCGGACAGGGTCAAACATTCAGTACTTC. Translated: CASSRTGSNIQYF.

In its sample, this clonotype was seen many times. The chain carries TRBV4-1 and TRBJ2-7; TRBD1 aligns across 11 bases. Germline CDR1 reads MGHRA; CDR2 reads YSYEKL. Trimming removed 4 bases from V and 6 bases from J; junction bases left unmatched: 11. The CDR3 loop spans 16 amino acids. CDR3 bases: TGCGCCAGCAGCCTAAGGTGGGGGACAGGGGGTTCCGAGCAGTACTTC. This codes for CASSLRWGTGGSEQYF.

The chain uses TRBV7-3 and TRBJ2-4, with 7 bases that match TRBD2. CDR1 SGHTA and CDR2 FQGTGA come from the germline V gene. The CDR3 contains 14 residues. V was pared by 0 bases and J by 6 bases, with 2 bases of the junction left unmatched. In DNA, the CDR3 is TGTGCCAGCAGCTTAACGTCTAGCGGAAACATTCAGTACTTC. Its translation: CASSLTSSGNIQYF.

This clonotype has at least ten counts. In DNA form, the CDR3 reads TGTGCCAGCAACAGGGGGGTACAAGAGACCCAGTACTTC. The encoded protein is CASNRGVQETQYF. V usage is TRBV6-2 or TRBV6-3 and J usage is TRBJ2-5; 8 nucleotides align to TRBD1. Unmatched junction bases numbered 3, after V lost 7 bases and J lost 2 bases. There are 13 residues in the CDR3. Germline V gene sequence: CDR1 MNHEY, CDR2 SVGEGT.

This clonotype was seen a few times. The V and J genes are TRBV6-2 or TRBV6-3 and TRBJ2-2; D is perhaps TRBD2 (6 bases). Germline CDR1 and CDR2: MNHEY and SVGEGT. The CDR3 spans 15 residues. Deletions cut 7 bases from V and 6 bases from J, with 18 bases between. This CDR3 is CASMPDSGSPGELFF. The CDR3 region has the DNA TGTGCCAGCATGCCCGATAGCGGTTCGCCCGGGGAGCTGTTTTTT.

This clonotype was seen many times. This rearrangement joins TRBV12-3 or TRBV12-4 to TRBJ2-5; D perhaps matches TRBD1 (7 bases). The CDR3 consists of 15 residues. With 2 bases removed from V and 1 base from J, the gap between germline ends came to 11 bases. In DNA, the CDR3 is TGTGCCAGCAGTTTATGGAGGGGGCCCCAAGAGACCCAGTACTTC. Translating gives CASSLWRGPQETQYF.

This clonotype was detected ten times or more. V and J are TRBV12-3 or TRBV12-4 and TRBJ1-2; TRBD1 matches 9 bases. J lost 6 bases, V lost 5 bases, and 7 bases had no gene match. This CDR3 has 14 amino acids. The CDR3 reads CASSTGTGSNGYTF. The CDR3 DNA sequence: TGTGCCAGCAGTACCGGGACAGGGTCCAATGGCTACACCTTC.

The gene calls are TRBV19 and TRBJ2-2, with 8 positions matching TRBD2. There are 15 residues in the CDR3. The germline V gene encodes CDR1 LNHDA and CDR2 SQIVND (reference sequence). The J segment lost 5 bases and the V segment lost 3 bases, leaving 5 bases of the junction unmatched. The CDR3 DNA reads TGTGCCAGTAGTATGGCTACGGGGGGGACCGGGGAGCTGTTTTTT. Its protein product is CASSMATGGTGELFF.

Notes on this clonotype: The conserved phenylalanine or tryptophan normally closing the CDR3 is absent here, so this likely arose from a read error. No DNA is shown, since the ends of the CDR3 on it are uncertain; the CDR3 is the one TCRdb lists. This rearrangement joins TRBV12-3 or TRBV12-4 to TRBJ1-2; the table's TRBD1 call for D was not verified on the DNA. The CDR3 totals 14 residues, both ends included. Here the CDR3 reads CASSPPGTGGGYTL.